This is a list of T cell receptor beta chains from one sample in a study of control samples from healthy donors and cancer patients. Measured with immunoSEQ multiplex PCR; TCRdb has only the in-frame clones, and not every one. The data show 150,000 to 200,000 clones, around 91% seen once. The sequencing input was blood. The receptors were sampled from a woman between 50 and 59 years old in good health. CDR3s include the opening cysteine and the closing phenylalanine or tryptophan. Fields, in order: J gene, clone size, CDR3 length, D gene, V gene, CDR3 DNA, CDR3 protein. A D gene is named only where the DNA matches it firmly. Where a row states a size, it is once, few, many or the class of an expanded clone; other rows omit it.

>TRBJ1-2|NA|15|NA|TRBV6-5
TGTGCCAGCAGCCTAGAGATGGTTCCCCACTATGGCTACACCTTC
CASSLEMVPHYGYTF
>TRBJ2-5|NA|13|NA|TRBV30
TGTGCCTGGAGTGTGGGGACCGGGGAGACCCAGTACTTC
CAWSVGTGETQYF
>TRBJ2-7|NA|13|TRBD1|TRBV6-4
TGTGCCAGCAGCGAACAGGGGTTGGGAGAGCAGTACTTC
CASSEQGLGEQYF
>TRBJ1-2|NA|13|NA|TRBV14
TGTGCCAGCAGCTCCCCCCCGCCTTCTGGCTACACCTTC
CASSSPPPSGYTF
>TRBJ2-3|NA|14|NA|TRBV4-3
TGCGCCAGCAGCCTTAGCGTGAGCACAGATACGCAGTATTTT
CASSLSVSTDTQYF
>TRBJ2-3|NA|13|NA|TRBV4-1
TGCGCCAGCAGCCCGGCTGGCCTCTTAACGCAGTATTTT
CASSPAGLLTQYF
>TRBJ2-1|NA|15|NA|TRBV6-2/TRBV6-3
TGTGCCAGCAGTTACCGAGCGGGCCCCCAGAATGAGCAGTTCTTC
CASSYRAGPQNEQFF
>TRBJ2-1|NA|14|NA|TRBV27
TGTGCCAGCAGTTTTCAGGGGCACTACAATGAGCAGTTCTTC
CASSFQGHYNEQFF
>TRBJ2-2|once|12|NA|TRBV3-1/TRBV3-2
TGTGCCAGCACCGGGGAGACCGGGGAGCTGTTTTTT
CASTGETGELFF
>TRBJ2-2|NA|13|NA|TRBV9
TGTGCCAGCAGCACCGCGAACACCGGGGAGCTGTTTTTT
CASSTANTGELFF
>TRBJ1-3|NA|15|NA|TRBV7-2
TGTGCCAGCAGCTTATCGGCAGGCTCTGGAAACACCATATATTTT
CASSLSAGSGNTIYF
>TRBJ2-1|NA|16|NA|TRBV7-3
TGTGCCAGCAGCTTAAGCACTAGCAGGTCCTACAATGAGCAGTTCTTC
CASSLSTSRSYNEQFF
>TRBJ2-7|NA|18|NA|TRBV7-9
TGTGCCAGCATCCGGACAACGGGGCTAGCCCCCTTCTCCTACGAGCAGTACTTC
CASIRTTGLAPFSYEQYF
>TRBJ1-5|NA|16|NA|TRBV4-3
TGCGCCAGCAGCCAAGATCCGGGGGGCATGGGTCAGCCCCAGCATTTT
CASSQDPGGMGQPQHF
>TRBJ1-4|NA|13|NA|TRBV5-5
TGTGCCAGCAGCTGGGAGAGGGCTGGAAAACTGTTTTTT
CASSWERAGKLFF
>TRBJ2-1|NA|20|TRBD1|TRBV9
TGTGCCAGCAGCGTACCAAGGGGACAGGGAAAGGGGGGCTCCTACAATGAGCAGTTCTTC
CASSVPRGQGKGGSYNEQFF
>TRBJ1-5|NA|12|NA|TRBV12-3/TRBV12-4
TGTGCCAGCAGTTTGACGAATCAGCCCCAGCATTTT
CASSLTNQPQHF
>TRBJ1-4|once|14|NA|TRBV25-1
TGTGCCAGCAGTGTCTCGAGGGGGGGAGAAAAACTGTTTTTT
CASSVSRGGEKLFF
>TRBJ1-3|NA|13|NA|TRBV5-1
TGCGCCAGTAGCTTGGGTTCTGGGGACACCATATATTTT
CASSLGSGDTIYF
>TRBJ2-3|NA|13|NA|TRBV2
TGTGCCAGCGCTGCGGGGAGCACAGATACGCAGTATTTT
CASAAGSTDTQYF
>TRBJ2-5|NA|15|TRBD2|TRBV19
TGTGCCAGTAGTATTATTAGCGGGGGGCAAGAGACCCAGTACTTC
CASSIISGGQETQYF
>TRBJ2-5|NA|16|TRBD1|TRBV5-1
TGCGCCAGCAGCCTGGGACAGGGACGGGTACAAGAGACCCAGTACTTC
CASSLGQGRVQETQYF
>TRBJ2-7|once|10|NA|TRBV2
TGTGCCACCCGCCGGGGCGAGCAGTACTTC
CATRRGEQYF
>TRBJ2-5|NA|14|TRBD2|TRBV3-1/TRBV3-2
TGTGCCAGCATCCGGGAGGGCCACGGGGAGACCCAGTACTTC
CASIREGHGETQYF
>TRBJ2-7|NA|14|TRBD1|TRBV19
TGTGCCAGTAGTAGACAGGGTTCCACCTACGAGCAGTACTTC
CASSRQGSTYEQYF
>TRBJ2-7|NA|15|TRBD2|TRBV4-1
TGCGCCAGCAGCCAAGTTAGCGGACTAGTGGACGAGCAGTACTTC
CASSQVSGLVDEQYF
>TRBJ2-3|once|13|NA|TRBV6-4
TGTGCCAGCAGTGGTACGGGGGTAGATACGCAGTATTTT
CASSGTGVDTQYF
>TRBJ1-1|NA|14|TRBD1|TRBV19
TGTGCCACAGACAGGGGCGGTGGGCGCGGTGAAGCTTTCTTT
CATDRGGGRGEAFF
>TRBJ2-6|NA|16|TRBD1|TRBV5-1
TGCGCCAGCAGCTTAACGACAGGGTCTGGGGCCAACGTCCTGACTTTC
CASSLTTGSGANVLTF
>TRBJ2-5|NA|16|NA|TRBV6-1
TGTGCCAGCAGTGAAGCGGGAACAGGGATCCAAGAGACCCAGTACTTC
CASSEAGTGIQETQYF
>TRBJ1-5|NA|15|NA|TRBV29-1
TGCAGCGTTGAGTTTGGGGGGCAAGGCAATCAGCCCCAGCATTTT
CSVEFGGQGNQPQHF
>TRBJ2-7|NA|15|NA|TRBV24-1
TGTGCCCCACTGGTTCGGGGGCAGGGCGTGGGCGAGCAGTACTTC
CAPLVRGQGVGEQYF
>TRBJ2-7|NA|15|NA|TRBV5-1
TGCGCCAGCAGCTCCCTGGGGCAGGGCCCCACCGAGCAGTACTTC
CASSSLGQGPTEQYF
>TRBJ1-2|once|14|NA|TRBV4-3
TGCGCCAGCAGCCAAGGGATAGGGATTGGAGGCTACACCTTC
CASSQGIGIGGYTF
>TRBJ1-1|NA|17|TRBD1|TRBV7-9
TGTGCCAGCAGCTTAGTCAGGGGGCGGGGGAAAAACACTGAAGCTTTCTTT
CASSLVRGRGKNTEAFF
>TRBJ1-1|NA|12|NA|TRBV11-3
TGTGCCAGCAGCTTGCGTGGAGCTGAAGCTTTCTTT
CASSLRGAEAFF
>TRBJ1-1|NA|12|NA|TRBV12-5
TGTGCTAGTGGCCCGGGGCATACTGAAGCTTTCTTT
CASGPGHTEAFF
>TRBJ1-2|NA|12|NA|TRBV6-2/TRBV6-3
TGTGCCAGCAGTTACGGAGGGGTTGGCTACACCTTC
CASSYGGVGYTF
>TRBJ1-1|NA|14|NA|TRBV19
TGTGCCAGTAGTCTTACACAGATTCAGGCTGAAGCTTTCTTT
CASSLTQIQAEAFF
>TRBJ1-1|NA|12|TRBD1|TRBV28
TGTGCCAGCATCCCCGGGACAGAGAAAGCTTTCTTT
CASIPGTEKAFF
>TRBJ2-1|NA|13|NA|TRBV30
TGTGCCTGGAGCCTCCTAGCGCCCAATGAGCAGTTCTTC
CAWSLLAPNEQFF
>TRBJ2-3|once|16|NA|TRBV6-5
TGTGCCAGCAGTTGGAGGTCTAGAACATATAAGGATACGCAGTATTTT
CASSWRSRTYKDTQYF
>TRBJ1-1|NA|13|NA|TRBV12-3/TRBV12-4
TGTGCCAGCAGTCCCCGACAGAACACTGAAGCTTTCTTT
CASSPRQNTEAFF
>TRBJ1-2|NA|15|TRBD1|TRBV30
TGTGCCTGCGACGGGACAGGGTATACTAACTATGGCTACACCTTC
CACDGTGYTNYGYTF
>TRBJ2-5|NA|14|NA|TRBV5-8
TGTGCCAGCAGCTTGGGGACGGGCCAAGAGACCCAGTACTTC
CASSLGTGQETQYF